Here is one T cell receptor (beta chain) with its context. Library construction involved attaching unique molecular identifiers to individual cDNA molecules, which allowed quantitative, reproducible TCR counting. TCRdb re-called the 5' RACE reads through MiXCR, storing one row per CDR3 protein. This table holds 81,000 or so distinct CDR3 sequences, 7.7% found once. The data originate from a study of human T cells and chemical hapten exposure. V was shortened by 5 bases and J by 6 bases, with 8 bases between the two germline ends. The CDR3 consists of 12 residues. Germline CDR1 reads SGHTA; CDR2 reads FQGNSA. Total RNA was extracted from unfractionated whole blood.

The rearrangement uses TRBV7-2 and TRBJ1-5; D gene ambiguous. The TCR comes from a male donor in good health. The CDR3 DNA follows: TGTGCCAGCAGCGCCATAGGTCAGCCCCAGCATTTT. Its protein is CASSAIGQPQHF.